A single sample gave rise to the 5 T cell receptor beta chains below, sequenced in a study of T-cell memory formation after mild COVID-19. One entry per CDR3 protein results from TCRdb running MiXCR on the 5' RACE reads. The sample holds fewer than 300,000 distinct CDR3 sequences, about 20% seen once. Material: PBMCs or a T cell subset sorted from them (not recorded which). The source of these receptors is a man between 18 and 29 years old who had mild COVID-19 (a few samples of this study predate the infection). Cell type and time point are not known.

Comment on this clonotype: The junction departs from germline at one end; a sequencing error may be responsible. The CDR3 loop is CAISLARLQSTDTQYF. For the CDR3, the DNA is TGCGCCATCAGCTTGGCTCGCTTACAAAGCACAGATACGCAGTATTTT. V usage is TRBV5-1 and J usage is TRBJ2-3; D unclear. Germline values: CDR1 SGHRS, CDR2 YFSETQ. The CDR3 spans 16 residues.

At least ten counts were recorded for this clonotype. The genes are TRBV18 and TRBJ2-1; D is possibly TRBD2 (6 bases). Looked up from germline, CDR1 is KGHSH and CDR2 is LQKENI. The CDR3 is made up of 16 amino acids. The V end lost 0 bases, the J end lost 2 bases, and 11 bases lay between the germline ends. CDR3: CASSPPAGTAYNEQFF. The CDR3 DNA is TGTGCCAGCTCACCACCGGCGGGGACCGCCTACAATGAGCAGTTCTTC.

This clonotype has only a few counts. The chain combines TRBV29-1 with TRBJ2-5; 7 positions match TRBD2. Trimming at V came to 1 base and at J to 4 bases, leaving 3 bases not matched to a gene. The CDR3 extends over 13 amino acids. CDR1 and CDR2 from the germline V gene are SQVTM and ANQGSEA. CDR3 sequence: CSVEVLAAETQYF. CDR3 DNA sequence: TGCAGCGTTGAAGTCCTAGCGGCAGAGACCCAGTACTTC.

A few counts support this clonotype. The chain recombines TRBV15 with TRBJ2-7; D is undetermined. The CDR3 has 14 amino acids. Trimming removed 1 base at V and 3 bases at J, with 10 bases between. In germline, CDR1 is LNHNV, CDR2 YYDKDF (reference sequence). Here the CDR3 DNA reads TGTGCCACCAGCAGAGCGGGCCGGCACTACGAGCAGTACTTC. This encodes CATSRAGRHYEQYF.

This rearrangement joins TRBV7-4 to TRBJ1-1; D remains ambiguous. Germline V gives CDR1 SGHVT, CDR2 SQSDAQ. The CDR3 extends over 12 amino acids. V lost 8 bases, J lost 5 bases, and 12 bases lay in between. Here the CDR3 reads CASAPGGTEAFF. CDR3 in DNA: TGTGCCAGCGCTCCAGGTGGGACTGAAGCTTTCTTT.